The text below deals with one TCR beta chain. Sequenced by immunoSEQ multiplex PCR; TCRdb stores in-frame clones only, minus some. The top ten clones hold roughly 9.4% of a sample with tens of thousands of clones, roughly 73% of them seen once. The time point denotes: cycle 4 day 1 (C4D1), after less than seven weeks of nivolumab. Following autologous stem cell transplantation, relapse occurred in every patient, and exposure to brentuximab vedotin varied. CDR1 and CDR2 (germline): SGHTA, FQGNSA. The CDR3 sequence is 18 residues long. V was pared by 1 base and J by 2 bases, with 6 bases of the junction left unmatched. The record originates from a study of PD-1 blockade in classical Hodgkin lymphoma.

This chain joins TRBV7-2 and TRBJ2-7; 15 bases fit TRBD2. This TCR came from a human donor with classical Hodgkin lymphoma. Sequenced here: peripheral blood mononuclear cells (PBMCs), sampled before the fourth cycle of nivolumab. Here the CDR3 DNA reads TGTGCCAGCAGCTTAGAAGGACTAGCGGGGGGGCGGGCCTACGAGCAGTACTTC. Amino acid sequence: CASSLEGLAGGRAYEQYF.